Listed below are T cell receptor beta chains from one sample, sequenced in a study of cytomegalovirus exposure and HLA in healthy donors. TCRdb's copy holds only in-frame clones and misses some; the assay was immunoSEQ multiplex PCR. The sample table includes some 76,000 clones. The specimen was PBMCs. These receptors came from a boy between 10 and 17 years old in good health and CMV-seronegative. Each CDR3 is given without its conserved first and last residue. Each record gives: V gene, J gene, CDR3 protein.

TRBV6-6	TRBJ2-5	ASSYGTRGGVETQY
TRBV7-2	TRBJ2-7	ASSLVPGGPGGQY
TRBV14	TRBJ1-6	ASSPIGEGNSPLH
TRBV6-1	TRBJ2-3	ASSEGTGGADTQY
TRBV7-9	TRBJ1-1	ASSAGGNTEAF
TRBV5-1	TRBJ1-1	ASSLEEGWTEAF
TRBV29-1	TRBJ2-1	SVERGLYNEQF
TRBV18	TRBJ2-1	ASSPGTVNEQF
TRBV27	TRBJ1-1	ASSQYGIEGTTFMNTEAF
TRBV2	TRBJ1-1	ASRGTGPTEAF
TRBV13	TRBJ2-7	ASSGRGGRGEQY
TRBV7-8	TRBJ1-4	ASSPGTGGEKLF
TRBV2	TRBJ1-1	ASSEVAANTEAF
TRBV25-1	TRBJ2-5	ASSEFGGGPSENQY
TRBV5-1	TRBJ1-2	ASSLQYGGQGRGYGYT
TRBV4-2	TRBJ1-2	ASSSGDRGGGYGYT
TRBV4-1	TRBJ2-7	ASSQVLAPSYEQY
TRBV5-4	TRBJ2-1	ASSGGDRAAEQF
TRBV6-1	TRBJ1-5	ASSEYTGNEPQH
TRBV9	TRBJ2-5	ASSVMQGGGETQY
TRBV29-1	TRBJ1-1	SVRDRATEAF
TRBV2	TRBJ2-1	ASSGHPSYNEQF
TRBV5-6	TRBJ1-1	ARSRRGLAF
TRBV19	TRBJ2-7	ASADRHTTYEQY
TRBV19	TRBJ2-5	ASSGGLAQETQY
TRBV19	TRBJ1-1	ASSAGRGPNAEAF
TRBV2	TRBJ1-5	ASSEAGHYQPQH
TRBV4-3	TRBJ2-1	ASSQDILAGEPNEQF
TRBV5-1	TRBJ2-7	ASSLVGRAYEQY
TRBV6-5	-	ASRKQGIRGEQY
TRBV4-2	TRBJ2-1	ASSQFKGQVAYNEQF
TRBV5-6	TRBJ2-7	ASSLASSYEQY
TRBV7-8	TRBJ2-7	ASSWGVAYEQY
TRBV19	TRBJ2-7	ASSRTGGAYEQY
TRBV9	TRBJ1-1	ASSVDRGDTEAF
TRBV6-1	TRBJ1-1	ASSAVVTAEAF
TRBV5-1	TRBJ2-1	ASSLAAGNEQF
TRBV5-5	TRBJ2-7	ASSLVGSQVEQY
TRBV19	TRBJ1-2	ASSIYQGNDYT
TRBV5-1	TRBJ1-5	ASSLGARGSGQPQH
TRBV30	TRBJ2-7	AWSGDRQGAYEQY
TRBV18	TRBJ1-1	ASSRQDSLPTEDF
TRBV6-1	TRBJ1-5	ASSALPGQSNQPQH
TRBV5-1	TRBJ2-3	ASSPVEEVPTDTQY
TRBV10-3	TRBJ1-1	AISNNMNTEAF
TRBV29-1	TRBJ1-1	SVEGRGTEAF
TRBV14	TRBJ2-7	ASSQDMRTEQY
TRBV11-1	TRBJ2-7	ASSLVQGGYEQY
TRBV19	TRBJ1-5	ASRTGDRINQPQH
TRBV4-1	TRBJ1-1	ASSYSPQGGTEAF
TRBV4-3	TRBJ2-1	ASSQDIAGVTDNEQF
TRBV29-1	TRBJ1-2	SVATGASGYT
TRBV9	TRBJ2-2	ASSVDSRHTGELF
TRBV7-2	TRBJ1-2	ASSLAWQSNYGYT
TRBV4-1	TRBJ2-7	ASSPGGGSRYEQY